In its sample, the clone carrying this T cell receptor (gamma chain) is medium-sized. Its antigen is as yet unknown. This sample stems from a study of gamma delta lymphoproliferative disorders and STAT genes. Study as a whole: The EuroClonality-NGS protocol was used to prepare delta libraries. General study findings and limits: Nearly all major patient gamma and delta clonotypes were public; only two gamma clonotypes were disease-private.

Genomic DNA from isolated PBMCs served as the sequencing template. TCRdb re-analyzed the multiplex PCR reads via CATT. The sample lists about a thousand gamma-chain clones; about 28% were seen once. Germline V CDR1 and CDR2: VINAFY, YDVSNSKD. CDR3 length: 15 residues. V trimming: 2 bases; J trimming: 2 bases; junction bases outside the gene matches: 9. The V call is TRGV5, the J call TRGJ1 or TRGJ2. TCRdb carries no J gene annotation; the J gene was assigned here by matching the DNA with germline. The sample comprised blood. The origin of this receptor is a human donor in good health. The CDR3: CATWDTPYHYYKKLF. The CDR3 DNA reads as TGTGCCACCTGGGACACCCCCTACCATTATTATAAGAAACTCTTT.